The clone carrying this TCR beta chain appeared many times. The antigen remains undetermined. Per germline, CDR1 KGHSH and CDR2 LQKENI. This CDR3 has 15 amino acids. Germline trimming cut 6 bases from V and 0 bases from J; bases unmatched to any gene: 6. The sample belongs to a study of spatial heterogeneity in lung cancer. Study results and caveats: The study found ubiquitous expanded tumor TCRs in blood more at resection than follow-up.

MiXCR, applied by TCRdb to the 5' RACE reads, yields one record per CDR3 protein. The sample shows some 44,000 distinct CDR3 sequences, roughly an eighth of them seen only once. Time point reported: sample taken at primary tumor resection. The sequences come from PBMCs, collected at surgery. The TCR was taken from a male donor with early-stage non-small cell lung cancer. The rearrangement links TRBV18 to TRBJ1-1; 8 bases agree with TRBD1. CDR3 bases: TGTGCCAGCTCCCCCCGGACAGGGATGAACACTGAAGCTTTCTTT. Amino acids: CASSPRTGMNTEAFF.